Following are 2 T cell receptor beta chains from one sample sequenced in a study of T cell repertoires in cytomegalovirus infection. TCRdb reanalysed the reads using MiXCR and keeps one entry per CDR3 protein. Counted here are about 260,000 distinct CDR3 sequences, roughly 10% occurring once; the ten biggest clones make up approximately 16%. Sequencing used PBMCs. These receptors were collected from a human donor in good health (CMV status not recorded). Some clones in this sample may be carry-over from other donors' samples.

This chain links TRBV7-9 with TRBJ2-7; D might be TRBD1 or TRBD2, each matching 6 bases. The CDR3 length is 15 residues. Germline values: CDR1 SEHNR, CDR2 FQNEAQ (reference sequence). The V and J ends lost 4 bases and 2 bases respectively, with 15 bases between them. CDR3 sequence: CASSSSLGGTYEQYF. The CDR3 coding sequence is TGTGCCAGCAGCTCCTCACTCGGGGGCACCTACGAGCAGTACTTC. The full variable domain, completed using reference TRBV7-9 and TRBJ2-7, is DTGVSQNPRHKITKRGQNVTFRCDPISEHNRLYWYRQTLGQGPEFLTYFQNEAQLEKSRLLSDRFSAERPKGSFSTLEIQRTEQGDSAMYLCASSSSLGGTYEQYFGPGTRLTVT.

This clonotype was observed at least ten times. The chain joins TRBV20-1 to TRBJ1-5; D is ambiguous. CDR3 length: 15 amino acids. CDR1 and CDR2 (germline): DFQATT, SNEGSKA (reference sequence). The V end lost 0 bases, the J end lost 3 bases, and 12 bases lay between the germline ends. The DNA of the CDR3 is TGCAGTGCTAGAGAGGGGTTTGGAACCAATCAGCCCCAGCATTTT. It translates to CSAREGFGTNQPQHF.